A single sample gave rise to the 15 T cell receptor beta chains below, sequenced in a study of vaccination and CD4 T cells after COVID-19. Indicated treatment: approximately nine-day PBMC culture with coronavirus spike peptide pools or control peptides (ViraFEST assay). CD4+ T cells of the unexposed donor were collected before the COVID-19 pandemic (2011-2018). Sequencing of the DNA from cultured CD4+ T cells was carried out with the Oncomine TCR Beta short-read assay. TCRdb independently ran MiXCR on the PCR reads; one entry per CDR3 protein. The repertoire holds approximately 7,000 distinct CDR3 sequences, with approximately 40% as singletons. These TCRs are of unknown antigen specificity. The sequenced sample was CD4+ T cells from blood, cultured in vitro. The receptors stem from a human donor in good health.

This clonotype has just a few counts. The CDR3 bases are TGTGCCAGCAGTTTAACGGGGAATCAGCCCCAGCATTTT. Translated: CASSLTGNQPQHF. The chain employs TRBV12-3 or TRBV12-4 and TRBJ1-5; D is unresolved. The CDR3 sequence is 13 residues long. The V gene lost 2 bases and the J gene lost 4 bases, with 6 bases spanning the gap.

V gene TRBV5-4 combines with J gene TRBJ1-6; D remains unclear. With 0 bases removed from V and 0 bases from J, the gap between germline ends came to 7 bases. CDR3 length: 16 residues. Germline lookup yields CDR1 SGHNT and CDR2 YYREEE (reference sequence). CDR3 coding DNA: TGTGCCAGCAGCTTGGACGGCCGCTCCTATAATTCACCCCTCCACTTT. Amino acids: CASSLDGRSYNSPLHF.

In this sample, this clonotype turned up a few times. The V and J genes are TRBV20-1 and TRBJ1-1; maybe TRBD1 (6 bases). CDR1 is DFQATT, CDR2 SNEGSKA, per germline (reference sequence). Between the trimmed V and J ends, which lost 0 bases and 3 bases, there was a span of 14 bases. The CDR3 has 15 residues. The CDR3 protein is CSARDRDTEDTEAFF. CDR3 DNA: TGCAGTGCTAGAGATCGGGACACGGAGGACACTGAAGCTTTCTTT.

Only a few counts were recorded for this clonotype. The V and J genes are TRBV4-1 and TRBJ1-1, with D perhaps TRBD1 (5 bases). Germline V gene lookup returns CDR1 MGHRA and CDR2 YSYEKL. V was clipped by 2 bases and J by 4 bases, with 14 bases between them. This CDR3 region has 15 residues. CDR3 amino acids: CASSQNLRGTTEAFF. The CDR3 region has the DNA TGCGCCAGCAGCCAAAACCTTCGTGGGACCACTGAAGCTTTCTTT.

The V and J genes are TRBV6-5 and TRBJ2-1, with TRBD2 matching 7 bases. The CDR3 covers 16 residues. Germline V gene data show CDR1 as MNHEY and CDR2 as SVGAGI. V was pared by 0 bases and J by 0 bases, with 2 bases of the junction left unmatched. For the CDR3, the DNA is TGTGCCAGCAGTTACTCGCGGGGGAGCTCCTACAATGAGCAGTTCTTC. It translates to CASSYSRGSSYNEQFF.

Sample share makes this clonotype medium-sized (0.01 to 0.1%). DNA of the CDR3: TGTGCCAGCTTGAAAGGGACACCTGAAGCTTTCTTT. Translation gives CASLKGTPEAFF. The chain employs TRBV12-3 or TRBV12-4 and TRBJ1-1; TRBD1 is a possible D gene (6 bases). The CDR3 length is 12 residues. With 8 bases removed from V and 6 bases from J, the gap between germline ends came to 13 bases.

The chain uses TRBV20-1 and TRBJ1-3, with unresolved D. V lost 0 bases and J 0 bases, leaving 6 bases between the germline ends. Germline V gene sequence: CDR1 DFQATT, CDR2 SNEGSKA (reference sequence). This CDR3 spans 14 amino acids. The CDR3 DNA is TGCAGTGCTAGAGATCCGGGCTCTGGAAACACCATATATTTT. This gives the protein CSARDPGSGNTIYF.

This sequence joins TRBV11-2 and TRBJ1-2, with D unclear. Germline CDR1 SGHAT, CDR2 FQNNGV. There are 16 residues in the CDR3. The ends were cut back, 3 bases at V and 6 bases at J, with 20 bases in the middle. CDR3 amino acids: CASSLGGRAHLDGYTF. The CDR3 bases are TGTGCCAGCAGCTTGGGAGGGAGAGCGCACCTCGATGGCTACACCTTC.

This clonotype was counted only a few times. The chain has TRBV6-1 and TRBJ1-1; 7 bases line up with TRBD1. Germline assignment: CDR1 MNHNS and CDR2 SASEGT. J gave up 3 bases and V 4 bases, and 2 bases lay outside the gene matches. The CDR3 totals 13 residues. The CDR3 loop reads CASSVQGDTEAFF. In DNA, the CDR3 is TGTGCCAGCAGTGTTCAGGGGGACACTGAAGCTTTCTTT.

The CDR3 loop reads CASSWGLGRREQYF. The CDR3, as DNA: TGTGCCAGCAGTTGGGGACTAGGGCGGCGGGAGCAGTACTTC. The chain combines TRBV6-5 with TRBJ2-7; 8 nucleotides align to TRBD2. The CDR3 runs 14 residues. V shed 4 bases, J shed 7 bases, and the junction held 9 bases outside the gene matches. CDR1 and CDR2 from the germline V gene are MNHEY and SVGAGI.

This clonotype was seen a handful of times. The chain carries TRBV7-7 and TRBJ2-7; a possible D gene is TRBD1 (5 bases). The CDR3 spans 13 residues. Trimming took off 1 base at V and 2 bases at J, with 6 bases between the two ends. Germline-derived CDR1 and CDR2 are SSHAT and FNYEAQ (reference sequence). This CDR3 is CASSLGRAYEQYF. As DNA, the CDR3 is TGTGCCAGCAGCTTAGGCAGGGCCTACGAGCAGTACTTC.

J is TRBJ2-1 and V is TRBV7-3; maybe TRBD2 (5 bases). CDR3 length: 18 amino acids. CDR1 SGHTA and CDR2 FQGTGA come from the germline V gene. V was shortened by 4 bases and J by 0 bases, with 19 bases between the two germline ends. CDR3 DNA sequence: TGTGCCAGCAGCTCTACTAGTATGGGATCAAGCTCCTACAATGAGCAGTTCTTC. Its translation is CASSSTSMGSSSYNEQFF.

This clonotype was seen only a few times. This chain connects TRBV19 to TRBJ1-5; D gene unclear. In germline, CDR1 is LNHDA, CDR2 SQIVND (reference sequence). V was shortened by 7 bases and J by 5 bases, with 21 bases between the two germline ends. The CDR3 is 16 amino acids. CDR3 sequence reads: CASTEVGVLEDQPQHF. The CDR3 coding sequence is TGTGCCAGTACCGAGGTCGGGGTCTTGGAAGATCAGCCCCAGCATTTT.

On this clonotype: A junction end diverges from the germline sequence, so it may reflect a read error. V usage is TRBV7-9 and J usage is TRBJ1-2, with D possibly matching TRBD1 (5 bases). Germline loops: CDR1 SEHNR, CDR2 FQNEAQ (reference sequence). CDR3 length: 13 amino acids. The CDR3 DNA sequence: TGTGCCAGCAGCTTATCGGGGGGATATGGCCACACCTTC. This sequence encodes CASSLSGGYGHTF.

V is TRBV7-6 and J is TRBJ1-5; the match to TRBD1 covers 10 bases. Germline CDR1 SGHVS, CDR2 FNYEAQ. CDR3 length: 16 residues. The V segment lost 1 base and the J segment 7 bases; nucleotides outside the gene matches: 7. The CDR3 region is CASSLVRDRGAQPQHF. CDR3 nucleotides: TGTGCCAGCAGCTTAGTCCGGGACAGGGGCGCGCAGCCCCAGCATTTT.